This TCR beta chain was identified in a study of blood T cell repertoires in COVID-19. Background on the study: The United States, Italy and Spain supplied acute and convalescent COVID-19 samples. T cells, B-cell-depleted T cells, or PBMCs supplied cDNA or gDNA.

As originally analysed: Reference gene primer amplification gave nucleated cell count estimates. Sequencing used immunoSEQ multiplex PCR; TCRdb keeps in-frame clones, though not all of them. V and J calls and clone size are copied from that table; D and trimming were computed from the DNA. The data show over 200,000 clones, with over 75% seen just once and about 6% held by the top ten. CDR3 size: 13 residues. Trimming at V came to 8 bases and at J to 5 bases, leaving 11 bases not matched to a gene. The germline CDR1 and CDR2 sequences are GTSNPN and SVGIG (reference sequence). What was sequenced was peripheral blood. This sequence joins TRBV30 and TRBJ1-1, with TRBD1 matching 7 bases. This clonotype was sampled from a man of 80 years or more with acute or convalescent COVID-19. The CDR3 DNA sequence: TGTGCCCGAGGAGGACAGGAAAGTACTGAAGCTTTCTTT. This codes for CARGGQESTEAFF.